The 18 T cell receptor beta chains below were found in one sample sequenced in a study of T cells after yellow fever vaccination. TCRdb re-called the 5' RACE reads through MiXCR, storing one row per CDR3 protein. The table records about 73,000 distinct CDR3 sequences, approximately 8% of them present only once. The sample in question was CD8+ T cells sorted from PBMCs, obtained on the day of the yellow fever booster vaccination. These receptors all come from a man aged 25-40 years who received the YFV17D yellow fever vaccine.

This clonotype was seen only a few times. The chain joins TRBV18 to TRBJ2-7, with TRBD2 matching 12 bases. Trimming removed 5 bases from V and 3 bases from J; junction bases left unmatched: 8. From germline, CDR1 is KGHSH and CDR2 LQKENI. The CDR3 is 16 residues long. The CDR3 DNA follows: TGTGCCAGCTCAGGGGCTAGCGGGAGGGCTCTCTACGAGCAGTACTTC. Translated, it gives CASSGASGRALYEQYF.

V gene TRBV27 combines with J gene TRBJ1-1; 10 bases align to TRBD1. V lost 3 bases to trimming and J lost 3 bases; unmatched junction nucleotides: 4. Germline CDR1 reads MNHEY; CDR2 reads SMNVEV (reference sequence). The CDR3 totals 15 residues. CDR3: CASSLSGTGDTEAFF. Here the CDR3 DNA reads TGTGCCAGCAGTTTGTCCGGGACAGGGGACACTGAAGCTTTCTTT.

This clonotype was seen only a few times. The chain carries TRBV5-6 and TRBJ2-3, with 9 bases aligning to TRBD1. V shed 7 bases and J 5 bases; nucleotides not matched to a gene: 11. Germline assignment: CDR1 SGHDT and CDR2 YYEEEE. CDR3 length: 15 amino acids. The chain's CDR3 is CASSASDRGRDTQYF. Here the CDR3 DNA reads TGTGCCAGCTCAGCCTCGGACAGGGGAAGAGATACGCAGTATTTT. Complete variable domain (other parts from reference TRBV5-6 and TRBJ2-3): DAGVTQSPTHLIKTRGQQVTLRCSPKSGHDTVSWYQQALGQGPQFIFQYYEEEERQRGNFPDRFSGHQFPNYSSELNVNALLLGDSALYLCASSASDRGRDTQYFGPGTRLTVL.

This clonotype was detected ten times or more. The chain has TRBV12-3 or TRBV12-4 and TRBJ2-5, with D uncertain. V lost 5 bases and J lost 1, with 14 bases in between. The CDR3 is 15 amino acids. The chain's CDR3 is CASSLQPSGQETQYF. The CDR3 region has the DNA TGTGCCAGCAGTCTCCAACCTTCGGGCCAAGAGACCCAGTACTTC.

This clonotype was observed a few times. V gene TRBV12-3 or TRBV12-4 combines with J gene TRBJ2-1, with 13 bases matching TRBD2. The CDR3 covers 15 residues. The V and J ends lost 3 bases and 7 bases, in that order; junction bases with no gene match: 3. CDR3 loop: CASSFSLAGGNEQFF. In nucleotides, the CDR3 is TGTGCCAGCAGTTTCTCACTAGCGGGAGGGAATGAGCAGTTCTTC.

The genes are TRBV12-3 or TRBV12-4 and TRBJ1-5; D is unclear. The germline V and J ends were trimmed by 6 bases and 9 bases, with 12 bases remaining between them. CDR3 length: 12 residues. CDR3 in amino acids: CASSHVSLPQHF. The CDR3 DNA is TGTGCCAGCAGCCATGTAAGTTTGCCCCAGCATTTT.

This clonotype was found many times. The chain has TRBV24-1 and TRBJ2-1; 11 nucleotides align to TRBD1. Germline CDR1 reads KGHDR; CDR2 reads SFDVKD. With 9 bases clipped from V and 7 bases from J, the junction kept 7 bases outside the gene matches. The CDR3 is 14 amino acids. The DNA for the CDR3 is TGTGCCACCCAAGGACAGGGGGCAGCGAATGAGCAGTTCTTC. This codes for CATQGQGAANEQFF.

This clonotype has more than one count but fewer than ten. The rearrangement links TRBV24-1 to TRBJ2-6, with D hard to call. Germline assignment: CDR1 KGHDR and CDR2 SFDVKD. CDR3 length: 15 residues. The V end was cut by 2 bases, the J end by 0 bases, with 4 bases between. The CDR3, as DNA: TGTGCCACCAGTGATTGGACCTCTGGGGCCAACGTCCTGACTTTC. It codes for CATSDWTSGANVLTF.

This clonotype appeared a few times. This chain connects TRBV9 to TRBJ2-1, with 7 bases aligning to TRBD2. J gave up 4 bases and V 3 bases, and 7 bases lay outside the gene matches. CDR1 and CDR2 from the germline V gene are SGDLS and YYNGEE. This CDR3 comprises 15 residues. The CDR3 protein is CASSGSGLNYNEQFF. In nucleotides, the CDR3 is TGTGCCAGCAGCGGATCGGGACTAAATTACAATGAGCAGTTCTTC.

This chain joins TRBV12-3 or TRBV12-4 and TRBJ1-5; D may be TRBD1 (6 bases). The V end was cut by 4 bases, the J end by 3 bases, with 10 bases between. The CDR3 covers 14 residues. CDR3 nucleotides: TGTGCCAGCAGTTACGGGGGGGCCAATCAGCCCCAGCATTTT. Translated: CASSYGGANQPQHF.

This clonotype has a handful of counts. This chain uses TRBV11-2 with TRBJ2-3; a possible D gene is TRBD1 (7 bases). The CDR3 runs 14 residues. The germline V and J ends were trimmed by 4 bases and 5 bases, with 13 bases remaining between them. CDR1 is SGHAT and CDR2 is FQNNGV in the germline V gene. CDR3 bases: TGTGCCAGCAGCTCCCAGGGGGGCGGAGATACGCAGTATTTT. Translating it yields CASSSQGGGDTQYF.

This clonotype showed up just a few times. The rearrangement links TRBV29-1 to TRBJ2-7; 7 nucleotides agree with TRBD1. Losses at the gene ends were 6 bases for V and 3 bases for J; bases not matched to a gene: 11. CDR1 SQVTM and CDR2 ANQGSEA come from the germline V gene. The CDR3 spans 14 residues. CDR3 DNA: TGCAGCGTGCGCCTCCGGGACAGAGACTACGAGCAGTACTTC. Its protein is CSVRLRDRDYEQYF.

The V call is TRBV27, the J call TRBJ2-3; D is perhaps TRBD1 (5 bases). The CDR3 contains 13 residues. Germline loops: CDR1 MNHEY, CDR2 SMNVEV (reference sequence). Trimming pared 4 bases from V and 4 bases from J, leaving 9 bases between. Here the CDR3 DNA reads TGTGCCAGCAGTTCTCTAGGGGCAGATACGCAGTATTTT. Translating gives CASSSLGADTQYF.

J is TRBJ2-5 and V is TRBV9; TRBD1 might be the D (6 bases). Per the germline V gene, CDR1 is SGDLS and CDR2 is YYNGEE. This CDR3 comprises 15 residues. The V and J ends lost 0 bases and 1 base respectively, with 10 bases between them. The DNA for the CDR3 is TGTGCCAGCAGCGTAGGTGGGGGCCTCCAAGAGACCCAGTACTTC. Translating gives CASSVGGGLQETQYF. The variable domain in full, completed from reference TRBV9 and TRBJ2-5, reads DSGVTQTPKHLITATGQRVTLRCSPRSGDLSVYWYQQSLDQGLQFLIQYYNGEERAKGNILERFSAQQFPDLHSELNLSSLELGDSALYFCASSVGGGLQETQYFGPGTRLLVL.

The V call is TRBV6-4, the J call TRBJ1-1; D is ambiguous. Germline-derived CDR1 and CDR2 are MRHNA and SNTAGT. V shed 3 bases and J shed 1 base, with 9 bases lying between them. CDR3 length: 14 residues. The CDR3 loop is CASSETSGNTEAFF. The CDR3 DNA reads as TGTGCCAGCAGTGAAACCTCAGGGAACACTGAAGCTTTCTTT.

The sample holds a few counts of this clonotype. For the CDR3, the DNA is TGTGCCAGCAGCGCAAACAGGGAACACGGTCAGCCCCAGCATTTT. This sequence encodes CASSANREHGQPQHF. This chain links TRBV9 with TRBJ1-5; a possible D gene is TRBD1 (6 bases). The CDR3 is made up of 15 amino acids. Trimming removed 3 bases from V and 6 bases from J, with 16 bases in between. Germline V gene sequence: CDR1 SGDLS, CDR2 YYNGEE. The whole variable domain, filled in from reference TRBV9 and TRBJ1-5, reads DSGVTQTPKHLITATGQRVTLRCSPRSGDLSVYWYQQSLDQGLQFLIQYYNGEERAKGNILERFSAQQFPDLHSELNLSSLELGDSALYFCASSANREHGQPQHFGDGTRLSIL.

The chain carries TRBV20-1 and TRBJ2-4, with TRBD2 matching 9 bases. From germline, CDR1 is DFQATT and CDR2 SNEGSKA (reference sequence). The CDR3 spans 15 residues. V shed 0 bases and J 8 bases; nucleotides not matched to a gene: 8. Here the CDR3 reads CSARDGSGRGYIQYF. For the CDR3, the DNA is TGCAGTGCTAGAGATGGTAGCGGGAGAGGATACATTCAGTACTTC.

This clonotype was counted at least ten times. The chain joins TRBV4-3 to TRBJ2-3; no firm D call. Trimming removed 0 bases at V and 2 bases at J, with 9 bases between. CDR1 is LGHNA and CDR2 is YSLEER in the germline V gene. The CDR3 has 15 amino acids. CDR3 DNA sequence: TGCGCCAGCAGCCAAGAGAGAGCGTCCACAGATACGCAGTATTTT. Protein: CASSQERASTDTQYF.